Given below is one TCR beta chain in context. The antigen remains undetermined. Profiling relied on immunoSEQ multiplex PCR, and the TCRdb table lists in-frame clones only, not all of them. This sample has around 110,000 clones, with around 89% found just once. The data derive from a study of cytomegalovirus exposure and HLA in healthy donors. At the level of the study: A later analysis reported the same platform for the 90 to 150 validation repertoires and the approximately 640 first-cohort repertoires. Study results and limitations: Both high specificity and high sensitivity reportedly marked the classifier's diagnosis of cytomegalovirus status. The listing of 150 or so TCR beta chains classed them as cytomegalovirus-associated.

The donors were members of the roughly 120-subject validation cohort (separate from the approximately 670-subject first cohort). With 7 bases clipped from V and 7 bases from J, the junction kept 19 bases outside the gene matches. This CDR3 is 17 amino acids long. Germline V CDR1 and CDR2: SGHAT, FQNNGV. The sequence was collected from a woman under 30 in good health and CMV-seropositive. The sequenced sample was PBMCs. The chain uses TRBV11-2 and TRBJ1-1; 9 bases line up with TRBD1. The CDR3 loop reads CASTRRIGTGWEGEAFF. CDR3 DNA: TGTGCCAGCACCCGACGCATAGGGACAGGGTGGGAGGGTGAAGCTTTCTTT.